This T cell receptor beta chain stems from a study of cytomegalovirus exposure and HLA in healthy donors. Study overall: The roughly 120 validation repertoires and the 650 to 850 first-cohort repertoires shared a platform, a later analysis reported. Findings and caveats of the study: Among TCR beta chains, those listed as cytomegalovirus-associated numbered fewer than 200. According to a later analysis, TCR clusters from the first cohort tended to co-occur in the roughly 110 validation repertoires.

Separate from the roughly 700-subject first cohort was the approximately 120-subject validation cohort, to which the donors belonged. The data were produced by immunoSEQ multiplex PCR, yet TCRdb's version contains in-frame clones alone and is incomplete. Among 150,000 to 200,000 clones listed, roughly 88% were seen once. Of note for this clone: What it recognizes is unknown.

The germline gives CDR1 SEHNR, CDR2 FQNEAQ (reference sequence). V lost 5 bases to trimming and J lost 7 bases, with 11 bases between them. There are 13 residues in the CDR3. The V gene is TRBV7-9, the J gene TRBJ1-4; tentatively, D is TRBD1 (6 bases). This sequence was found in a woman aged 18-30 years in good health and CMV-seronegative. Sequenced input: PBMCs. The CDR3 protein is CASSPTDSEKLFF. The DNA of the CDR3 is TGTGCCAGCAGCCCGACGGACAGTGAAAAACTGTTTTTT.